This T cell receptor beta chain was profiled in a study of cytomegalovirus exposure and HLA in healthy donors. Study-level results: It was about 150 TCR beta chains that were listed as cytomegalovirus-associated. Presence/absence analyses treated sequencing depth as roughly uniform across donors.

This CDR3 contains 13 residues. V was pared by 5 bases and J by 5 bases, with 10 bases between. The germline V gene encodes CDR1 SGHTA and CDR2 FQGNSA. The PCR used 60 Vbeta and 13 Jbeta primers. Original processing notes: It was a later analysis that counted about 80 million unique TCR beta chains, of which approximately 9.9 million were shared. Only in-frame clones appear in the TCRdb table, and some are missing; sequencing was by immunoSEQ multiplex PCR. That table gives V, J and clone size, and the DNA gave D and trimming. The table shows about 160,000 clones, with over 70% occurring only once. Comment on this clone: The antigen remains undetermined.

V gene TRBV7-2 combines with J gene TRBJ1-5; TRBD1 might be the D (5 bases). The sequence came from a man aged 25-45 years in good health and CMV-seronegative. Sequenced: PBMCs. Here the CDR3 reads CASSARVDQPQHF. DNA for the CDR3: TGTGCCAGCAGCGCCAGGGTGGATCAGCCCCAGCATTTT.